The source of this T cell receptor beta chain is a study of regulatory T cells in long-lasting Graves disease. Described time point: persistent/refractory GD, antithyroid drugs over 5 years with positive TRAb. Following extraction of RNA from PBMCs, that RNA was used to make the TCR library. Staff drew approximately 9.9 milliliters of peripheral blood into EDTA tubes. The CDR3 length is 14 residues. V was trimmed by 0 bases and J by 5 bases, leaving 10 bases between them. Germline CDR1 KGHSH, CDR2 LQKENI. This clonotype was observed a few times. HTBI primers from iRepertoire and Arm-PCR of CDR3 regions yielded the TCR beta libraries. MiXCR, applied by TCRdb to the multiplex PCR reads, yields one record per CDR3 protein. Of about 420,000 distinct CDR3 sequences listed, around 24% are singletons.

The chain recombines TRBV18 with TRBJ2-5; D gene uncertain. The sequence derives from a female donor with Graves disease. The sample in question was peripheral blood mononuclear cells (PBMCs), obtained when the disease was refractory, from a patient treated with antithyroid drugs. The CDR3 region is CASSPPVRQETQYF. The CDR3 DNA follows: TGTGCCAGCTCACCACCGGTCCGTCAGGAGACCCAGTACTTC.